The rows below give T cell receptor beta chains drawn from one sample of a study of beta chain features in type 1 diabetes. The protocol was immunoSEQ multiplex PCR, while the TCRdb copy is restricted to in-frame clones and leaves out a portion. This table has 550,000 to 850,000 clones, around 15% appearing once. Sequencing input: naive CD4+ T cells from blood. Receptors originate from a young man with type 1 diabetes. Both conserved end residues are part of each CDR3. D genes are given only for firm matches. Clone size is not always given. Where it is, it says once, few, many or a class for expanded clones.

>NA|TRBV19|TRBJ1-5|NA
CASTAGEGHQPQHF
TGTGCCAGTACCGCGGGGGAGGGCCATCAGCCCCAGCATTTT
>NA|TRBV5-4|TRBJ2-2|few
CASSLTGTNTGELFF
TGTGCCAGCAGCTTGACAGGGACTAACACCGGGGAGCTGTTTTTT
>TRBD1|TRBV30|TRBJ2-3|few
CAWSVTGATDTQYF
TGTGCCTGGAGTGTGACAGGGGCCACAGATACGCAGTATTTT
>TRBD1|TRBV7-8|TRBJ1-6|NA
CASSPRDRGISPLHF
TGTGCCAGCAGCCCGAGGGACAGGGGGATATCACCCCTCCACTTT
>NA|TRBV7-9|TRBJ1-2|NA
CASSLSPLEEGYTF
TGTGCCAGCAGCTTAAGCCCCCTGGAGGAGGGCTACACCTTC
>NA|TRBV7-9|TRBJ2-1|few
CASSLIPGGWEQFF
TGTGCCAGCAGCTTAATACCCGGTGGTTGGGAGCAGTTCTTC
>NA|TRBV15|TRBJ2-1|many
CATSGTGTISDEQFF
TGTGCCACCAGCGGAACCGGGACCATTAGCGATGAGCAGTTCTTC
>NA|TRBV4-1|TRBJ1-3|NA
CASSRSLTGQSSGNTIYF
TGCGCCAGCAGCCGGTCCTTGACAGGTCAAAGCTCTGGAAACACCATATATTTT
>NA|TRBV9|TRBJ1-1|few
CASSTLPGTEAFF
TGTGCCAGCAGCACGCTGCCGGGTACTGAAGCTTTCTTT
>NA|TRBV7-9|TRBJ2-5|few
CASTPPAGLVTSQYF
TGTGCCAGCACCCCCCCAGCGGGTCTGGTGACGTCCCAGTACTTC
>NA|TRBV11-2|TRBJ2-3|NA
CASSLAGAYTDTQYF
TGTGCCAGCAGCTTAGCGGGGGCCTACACAGATACGCAGTATTTT
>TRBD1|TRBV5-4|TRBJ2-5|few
CASSSAGTGGETQYF
TGTGCCAGCAGCTCCGCCGGGACAGGCGGGGAGACCCAGTACTTC
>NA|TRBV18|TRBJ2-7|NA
CASSSRQISYEQYF
TGTGCCAGCTCATCCCGACAGATCTCCTACGAGCAGTACTTC
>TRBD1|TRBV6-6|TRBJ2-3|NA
CASSHGPGGTDTQYF
TGTGCCAGCAGCCACGGGCCAGGGGGTACAGATACGCAGTATTTT
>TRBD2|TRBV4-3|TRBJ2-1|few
CASSQGLAEYYNEQFF
TGCGCCAGCAGCCAAGGACTAGCGGAGTACTACAATGAGCAGTTCTTC
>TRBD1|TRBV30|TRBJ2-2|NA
CAWSVVILGTGFPGELFF
TGTGCCTGGAGCGTTGTAATCCTCGGGACAGGGTTCCCCGGGGAGCTGTTTTTT
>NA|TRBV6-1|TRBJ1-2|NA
CAREDTNYGYTF
TGTGCCAGGGAAGACACGAACTATGGCTACACCTTC
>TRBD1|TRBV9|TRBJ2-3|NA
CASSDWTGEGTDTQYF
TGTGCCAGCAGCGACTGGACAGGGGAAGGCACAGATACGCAGTATTTT